This T cell receptor (beta chain) was documented in a study of blood T cell repertoires in COVID-19. Study-wide background: Donors in the United States, Italy and Spain gave samples during acute or convalescent COVID-19. From T cells, B-cell-depleted T cells, or PBMCs came the material, which was cDNA or gDNA.

V shed 8 bases, J shed 0 bases, and the junction held 9 bases outside the gene matches. This CDR3 contains 16 residues. CDR1 SGHTA and CDR2 FQGNSA come from the germline V gene. Original data processing: Counts of nucleated cells, estimated from reference gene primer amplification, were obtained. This table comes from immunoSEQ multiplex PCR, and its TCRdb copy is limited to in-frame clones, with some not included. The V and J calls and clone size were taken over from that table, and D and trimming were inferred from the DNA. The sample records about 48,000 clones, approximately 87% being singletons.

The clonotype originates from a woman aged 55-75 years with acute or convalescent COVID-19. The chain links TRBV7-2 to TRBJ2-2; 7 nucleotides align to TRBD2. Sequencing was done on a sample of peripheral blood. The CDR3 here is CASRRGGGANTGELFF. The CDR3 DNA reads as TGTGCCAGCCGCCGGGGCGGGGGAGCGAACACCGGGGAGCTGTTTTTT.